The TCR beta chain under discussion was sequenced for a study of breast tumors, draining lymph nodes, adjacent tissues. Whole-study findings and limits: Tumor T cell lymph node origin was a supported hypothesis, not proven. Luminal-like breast cancer showed significantly greater tumor-nontumor repertoire similarity than basal-like breast cancer did.

One entry per CDR3 protein, called by TCRdb with MiXCR from the multiplex PCR reads. The sample yields over 150,000 distinct CDR3 sequences, approximately 33% seen once. This clonotype has a count of ten or more. Antigen unknown. A junction boundary mismatches the germline segment, possibly from a read error. The CDR3 spans 15 residues. Germline-derived CDR1 and CDR2 are SSHAT and FNYEAQ (reference sequence). The lymph nodes were axillary draining lymph nodes from breast cancer patients. The receptor was derived from a female donor with breast cancer. Some clones in this sample may be carry-over from other donors' samples. Sequences were obtained from axillary lymph node tissue. The gene calls are TRBV7-7 and TRBJ2-3; 10 nucleotides agree with TRBD1. In DNA form, the CDR3 reads TGTGCTAGCAGTCCGGACAGGGGGGCCGCAGATACGCAGTATTTT. Translation: CASSPDRGAADTQYF.